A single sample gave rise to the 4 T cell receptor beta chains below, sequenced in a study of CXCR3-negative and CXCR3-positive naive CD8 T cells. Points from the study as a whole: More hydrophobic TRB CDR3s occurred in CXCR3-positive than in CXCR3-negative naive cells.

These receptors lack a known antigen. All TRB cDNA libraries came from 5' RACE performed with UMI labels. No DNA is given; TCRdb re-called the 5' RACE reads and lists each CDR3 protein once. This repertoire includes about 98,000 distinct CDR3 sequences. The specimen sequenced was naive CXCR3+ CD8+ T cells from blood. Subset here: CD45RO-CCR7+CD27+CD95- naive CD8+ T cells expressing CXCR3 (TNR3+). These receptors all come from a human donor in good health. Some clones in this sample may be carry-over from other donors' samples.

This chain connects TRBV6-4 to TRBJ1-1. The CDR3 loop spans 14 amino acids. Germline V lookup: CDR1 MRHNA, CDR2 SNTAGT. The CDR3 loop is CASSDRHEGREAFF.

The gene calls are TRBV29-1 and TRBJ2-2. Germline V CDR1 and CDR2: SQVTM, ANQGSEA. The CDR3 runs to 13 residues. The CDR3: CSVTVANTGELFF.

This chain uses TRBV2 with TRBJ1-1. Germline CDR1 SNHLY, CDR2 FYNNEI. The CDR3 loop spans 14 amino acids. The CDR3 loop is CASLELQMNTEAFF.

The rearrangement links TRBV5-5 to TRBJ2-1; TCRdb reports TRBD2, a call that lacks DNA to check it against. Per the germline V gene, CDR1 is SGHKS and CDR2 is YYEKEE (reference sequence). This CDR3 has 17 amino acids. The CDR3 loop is CASSPMGRPFESGEQFF.